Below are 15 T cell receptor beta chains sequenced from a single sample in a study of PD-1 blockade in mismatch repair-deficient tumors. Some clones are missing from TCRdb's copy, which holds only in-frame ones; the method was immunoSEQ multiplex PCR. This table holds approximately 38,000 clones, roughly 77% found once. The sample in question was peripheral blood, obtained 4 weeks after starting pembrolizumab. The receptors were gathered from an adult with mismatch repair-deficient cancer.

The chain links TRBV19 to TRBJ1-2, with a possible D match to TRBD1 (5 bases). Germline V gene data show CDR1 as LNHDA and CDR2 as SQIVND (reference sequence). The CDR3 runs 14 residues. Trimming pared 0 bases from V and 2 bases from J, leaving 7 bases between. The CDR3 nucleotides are TGTGCCAGTAGTATAGACGGGACCAACTATGGCTACACCTTC. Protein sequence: CASSIDGTNYGYTF.

For the CDR3, the DNA is TGCAGCGTTGACGGGGACAGGGGAGAGACCCAGTACTTC. Residues: CSVDGDRGETQYF. V and J are TRBV29-1 and TRBJ2-5, with 10 positions matching TRBD1. Losses at the gene ends were 3 bases for V and 4 bases for J; bases not matched to a gene: 2. Germline V gene lookup returns CDR1 SQVTM and CDR2 ANQGSEA. The CDR3 runs to 13 residues.

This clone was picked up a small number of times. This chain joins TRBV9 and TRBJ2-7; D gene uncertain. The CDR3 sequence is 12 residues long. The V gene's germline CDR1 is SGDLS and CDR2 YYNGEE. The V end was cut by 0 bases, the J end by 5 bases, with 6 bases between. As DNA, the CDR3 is TGTGCCAGCAGCGTAGTGGACGACGAGCAGTACTTC. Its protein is CASSVVDDEQYF.

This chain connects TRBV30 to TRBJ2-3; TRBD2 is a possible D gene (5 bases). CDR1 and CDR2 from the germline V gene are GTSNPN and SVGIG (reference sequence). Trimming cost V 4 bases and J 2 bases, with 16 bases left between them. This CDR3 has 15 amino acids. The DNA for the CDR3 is TGTGCCTGGATCCCGGCGGGCCATTCCACAGATACGCAGTATTTT. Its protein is CAWIPAGHSTDTQYF.

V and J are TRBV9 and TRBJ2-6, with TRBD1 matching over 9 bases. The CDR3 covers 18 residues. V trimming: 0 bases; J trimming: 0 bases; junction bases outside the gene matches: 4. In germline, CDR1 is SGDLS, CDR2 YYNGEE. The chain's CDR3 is CASSVATGGGSGANVLTF. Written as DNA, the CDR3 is TGTGCCAGCAGCGTAGCAACAGGGGGCGGCTCTGGGGCCAACGTCCTGACTTTC. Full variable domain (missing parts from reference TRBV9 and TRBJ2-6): DSGVTQTPKHLITATGQRVTLRCSPRSGDLSVYWYQQSLDQGLQFLIQYYNGEERAKGNILERFSAQQFPDLHSELNLSSLELGDSALYFCASSVATGGGSGANVLTFGAGSRLTVL.

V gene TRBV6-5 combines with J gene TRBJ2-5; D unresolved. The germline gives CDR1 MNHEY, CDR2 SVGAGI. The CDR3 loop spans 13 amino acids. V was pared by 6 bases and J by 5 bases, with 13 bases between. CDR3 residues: CASRRTAAETQYF. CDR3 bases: TGTGCCAGCAGGAGGACGGCGGCGGAGACCCAGTACTTC.

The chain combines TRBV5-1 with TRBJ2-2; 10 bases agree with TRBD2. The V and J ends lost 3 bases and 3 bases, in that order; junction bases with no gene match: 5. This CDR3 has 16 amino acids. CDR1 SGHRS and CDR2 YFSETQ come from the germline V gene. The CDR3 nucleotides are TGCGCCAGCAGCTCCCCGGGACTAGCGCACACCGGGGAGCTGTTTTTT. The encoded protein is CASSSPGLAHTGELFF.

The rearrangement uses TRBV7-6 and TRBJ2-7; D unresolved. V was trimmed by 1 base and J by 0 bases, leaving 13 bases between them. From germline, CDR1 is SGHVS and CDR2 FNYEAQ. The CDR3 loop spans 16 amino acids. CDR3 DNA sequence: TGTGCCAGCAGCTTAGAGCCCAGCGCGAGCTCCTACGAGCAGTACTTC. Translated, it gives CASSLEPSASSYEQYF.

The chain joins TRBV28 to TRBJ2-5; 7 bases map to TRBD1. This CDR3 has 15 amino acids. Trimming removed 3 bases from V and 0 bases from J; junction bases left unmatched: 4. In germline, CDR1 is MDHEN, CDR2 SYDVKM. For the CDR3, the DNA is TGTGCCAGCAGTTTCTCGCAGGGGGACCAAGAGACCCAGTACTTC. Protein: CASSFSQGDQETQYF.

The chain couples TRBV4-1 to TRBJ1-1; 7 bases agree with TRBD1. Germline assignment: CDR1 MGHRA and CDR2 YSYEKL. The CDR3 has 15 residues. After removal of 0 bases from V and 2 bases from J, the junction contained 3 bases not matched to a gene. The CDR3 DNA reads TGCGCCAGCAGCCAAGATGCAGGGGGAAACACTGAAGCTTTCTTT. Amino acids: CASSQDAGGNTEAFF.

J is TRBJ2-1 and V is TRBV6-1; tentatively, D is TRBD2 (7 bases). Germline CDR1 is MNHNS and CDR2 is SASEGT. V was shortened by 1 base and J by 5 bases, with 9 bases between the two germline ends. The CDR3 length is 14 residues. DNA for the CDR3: TGTGCCAGCAGTGAAGGGCGGGGGCACAATGAGCAGTTCTTC. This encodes CASSEGRGHNEQFF.

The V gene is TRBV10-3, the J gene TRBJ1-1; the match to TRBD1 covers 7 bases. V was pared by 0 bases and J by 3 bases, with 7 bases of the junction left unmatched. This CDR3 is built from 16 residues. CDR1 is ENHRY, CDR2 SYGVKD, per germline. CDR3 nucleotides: TGTGCCATCAGTGAGTCGTCCAGGGGGTTGGACACTGAAGCTTTCTTT. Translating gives CAISESSRGLDTEAFF.

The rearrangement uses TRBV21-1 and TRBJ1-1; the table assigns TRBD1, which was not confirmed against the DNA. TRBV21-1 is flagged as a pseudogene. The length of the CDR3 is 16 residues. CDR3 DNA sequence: TGTGCCAGCAGCAAAAAAACTGGGACAGGGGCTCCTGAAGCTTTCTTT. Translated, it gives CASSKKTGTGAPEAFF.

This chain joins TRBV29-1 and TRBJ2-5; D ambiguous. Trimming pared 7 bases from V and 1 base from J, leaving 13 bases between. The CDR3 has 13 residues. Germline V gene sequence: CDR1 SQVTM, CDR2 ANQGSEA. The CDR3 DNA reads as TGCAGCGCTTCCGCGACCGCCCAAGAGACCCAGTACTTC. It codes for CSASATAQETQYF. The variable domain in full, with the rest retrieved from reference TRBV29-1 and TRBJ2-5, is SAVISQKPSRDICQRGTSLTIQCQVDSQVTMMFWYRQQPGQSLTLIATANQGSEATYESGFVIDKFPISRPNLTFSTLTVSNMSPEDSSIYLCSASATAQETQYFGPGTRLLVL.

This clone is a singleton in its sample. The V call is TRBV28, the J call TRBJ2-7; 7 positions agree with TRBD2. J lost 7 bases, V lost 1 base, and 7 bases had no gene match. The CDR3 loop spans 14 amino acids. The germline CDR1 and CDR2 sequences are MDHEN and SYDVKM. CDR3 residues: CASSLSTREREQYF. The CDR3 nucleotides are TGTGCCAGCAGTTTATCTACGCGGGAGAGGGAGCAGTACTTC.